These 15 T cell receptor beta chains were sequenced from one sample in a study of T-cell reconstitution after alpha-beta-depleted transplantation in children (dated by TCRdb to the mid-2010s). The library was produced with PCR. The instrument given in TCRdb is Illumina HiSeq 2500. To normalize quantification of the TCRbeta repertoire, the TCR libraries were built with molecular barcoding that relied on unique molecular identifiers. TCRdb reran the public reads through fastp at Q25 and MiXCR, keeping productive beta chains. Each entry merges the rows of one CDR3 protein and shows their most common DNA and genes. Here the sample has about 410,000 distinct CDR3 sequences; 20% occur a single time. The ten largest clones capture over 3.5% of the sample. This material consisted of PBMCs from the stem cell graft donor, taken from the stem cell graft. Receptors originate from a human donor who donated a stem cell graft to a child with acute myeloid leukemia.

This clonotype was detected many times. V and J are TRBV4-2 and TRBJ2-7; 7 bases are a match to TRBD1. The V segment lost 0 bases and the J segment 2 bases; nucleotides outside the gene matches: 7. The CDR3 contains 16 residues. CDR1 and CDR2 (germline): LGHNA, YNFKEQ. The CDR3 DNA is TGTGCCAGCAGCCAAGAGGGGACAGAGAGTACCTACGAGCAGTACTTC. Translating it yields CASSQEGTESTYEQYF.

As regards this clonotype: An end of the junction differs from the germline gene, which may be a read error. V usage is TRBV5-1 and J usage is TRBJ2-7, with D perhaps TRBD1 or TRBD2 (5 bases each). CDR3 length equals 14 residues. CDR1 and CDR2 (germline): SGHRS, YFSETQ. CDR3 in amino acids: CASSLAGTSYEKYF. The CDR3 DNA reads as TGCGCCAGCAGCTTGGCTGGGACCTCCTACGAGAAGTACTTC.

There are many counts of this clonotype. The J gene is TRBJ2-3, the V gene TRBV29-1; no firm D call. The CDR3 sequence is 13 residues long. The ends were cut back, 5 bases at V and 4 bases at J, with 13 bases in the middle. Germline V gene data show CDR1 as SQVTM and CDR2 as ANQGSEA. CDR3 region: CSVRLSPADTQYF. In DNA form, the CDR3 reads TGCAGCGTTCGTCTTTCCCCCGCAGATACGCAGTATTTT.

To note about this clonotype: This may be a read error: a much more frequent sequence differs by one nucleotide. This sequence joins TRBV29-1 and TRBJ1-1, with a tentative D call TRBD1 (5 bases). Germline V gene data show CDR1 as SQVTM and CDR2 as ANQGSEA. Trimming took off 1 base at V and 5 bases at J, with 14 bases between the two ends. The CDR3 spans 14 residues. The CDR3 protein is CSVEGRVLSTEAFF. For the CDR3, the DNA is TGCAGCGTTGAAGGCAGGGTACTCAGTACTGAAGCTTTCTTT.

V and J are TRBV24-1 and TRBJ2-3, with TRBD2 identical over 10 bases. Losses at the gene ends were 0 bases for V and 8 bases for J; bases not matched to a gene: 7. The CDR3 length is 16 residues. Germline CDR1 KGHDR, CDR2 SFDVKD. The CDR3 sequence: CATSDLRASGRGTQYF. The CDR3 nucleotides read TGTGCCACCAGTGATTTGAGGGCTAGCGGGAGAGGTACGCAGTATTTT.

J is TRBJ2-7 and V is TRBV5-1, with 7 bases that match TRBD1. Trimming cost V 1 base and J 4 bases; bases outside gene matches: 8. The CDR3 is 15 residues long. CDR1 and CDR2 (germline): SGHRS, YFSETQ. The CDR3 nucleotides are TGCGCCAGCAGCTTGAGGCCAGGGGGTTTGTACGAGCAGTACTTC. This gives the protein CASSLRPGGLYEQYF.

This clonotype has at least ten counts. The rearrangement uses TRBV5-4 and TRBJ2-1; 12 bases match TRBD2. The V gene's germline CDR1 is SGHNT and CDR2 YYREEE (reference sequence). The length of the CDR3 is 16 residues. With 3 bases clipped from V and 7 bases from J, the junction kept 8 bases outside the gene matches. The CDR3 sequence is CASSSPLAGGRNEQFF. For the CDR3, the DNA is TGTGCCAGCAGCTCCCCTCTAGCGGGAGGGAGGAATGAGCAGTTCTTC.

This clonotype was picked up a small number of times. This chain links TRBV5-1 with TRBJ2-3; D gene unclear. This CDR3 is built from 14 residues. V was clipped by 0 bases and J by 2 bases, with 7 bases between them. From germline, CDR1 is SGHRS and CDR2 YFSETQ. The CDR3 loop reads CASSLVDNTDTQYF. The DNA of the CDR3 is TGCGCCAGCAGCTTGGTTGACAACACAGATACGCAGTATTTT.

This clonotype was detected a few times. The CDR3 loop is CASSLSGGGRSETQYF. The CDR3 nucleotides read TGTGCCAGCAGCTTAAGCGGGGGCGGGAGATCTGAGACCCAGTACTTC. This chain connects TRBV7-3 to TRBJ2-5; possibly TRBD2 for D (7 bases). Deletions cut 1 base from V and 5 bases from J, with 17 bases between. Germline V lookup: CDR1 SGHTA, CDR2 FQGTGA. The CDR3 spans 16 residues.

This clonotype was picked up many times. The chain employs TRBV25-1 and TRBJ2-7; 7 bases align to TRBD1. The trim removed 4 bases at V and 0 bases at J, leaving 9 bases unmatched. The length of the CDR3 is 16 residues. Germline V CDR1 and CDR2: MGHDK, SYGVNS. The CDR3 reads CASSGSTGYGSYEQYF. The CDR3 DNA is TGTGCCAGCAGTGGTTCGACAGGGTACGGCTCCTACGAGCAGTACTTC.

In this sample, this clonotype turned up many times. The chain couples TRBV7-2 to TRBJ1-5; D might be TRBD1 (5 bases). Trimming left V 3 bases short and J 6 bases short, with 12 bases between. Germline V CDR1 and CDR2: SGHTA, FQGNSA. The CDR3 contains 14 residues. DNA of the CDR3: TGTGCCAGCAGCTTTCAGGGTTTAGGTCAGCCCCAGCATTTT. Protein: CASSFQGLGQPQHF.

This chain connects TRBV10-2 to TRBJ2-7, with D perhaps assigned TRBD1 or TRBD2 (6 bases each). The CDR3 is 15 residues long. Per germline, CDR1 WSHSY and CDR2 SAAADI. The germline V and J ends were trimmed by 0 bases and 6 bases, with 15 bases remaining between them. The chain's CDR3 is CASSESTGRGGEQYF. The CDR3 region has the DNA TGCGCCAGCAGTGAGTCAACCGGCAGGGGAGGCGAGCAGTACTTC.

This clonotype turned up a few times. The chain couples TRBV10-3 to TRBJ2-7; D remains ambiguous. Trimming removed 3 bases from V and 4 bases from J, with 7 bases in between. The CDR3 has 12 amino acids. The V gene's germline CDR1 is ENHRY and CDR2 SYGVKD. The CDR3 DNA sequence: TGTGCCATCAGTGAAAAGGATTACGAGCAGTACTTC. The encoded protein is CAISEKDYEQYF.

The genes are TRBV20-1 and TRBJ1-5; 8 bases match TRBD1. Germline CDR1 and CDR2: DFQATT and SNEGSKA (reference sequence). The J segment lost 4 bases and the V segment lost 3 bases, leaving 5 bases of the junction unmatched. CDR3 size: 14 residues. The CDR3 nucleotides read TGCAGTGCTAGGGAGGACAGGGAAAATCAGCCCCAGCATTTT. This encodes CSAREDRENQPQHF.

Only a few counts were recorded for this clonotype. This chain connects TRBV5-1 to TRBJ2-1; D possibly uses TRBD1 or TRBD2 (5 bases each). The CDR3 contains 14 residues. Germline V gives CDR1 SGHRS, CDR2 YFSETQ. V lost 0 bases, J lost 5 bases, and 9 bases lay in between. CDR3 sequence reads: CASSLAGANNEQFF. CDR3 DNA sequence: TGCGCCAGCAGCTTGGCCGGGGCTAACAATGAGCAGTTCTTC. The full variable domain, its missing parts supplied by reference TRBV5-1 and TRBJ2-1, is KAGVTQTPRYLIKTRGQQVTLSCSPISGHRSVSWYQQTPGQGLQFLFEYFSETQRNKGNFPGRFSGRQFSNSRSEMNVSTLELGDSALYLCASSLAGANNEQFFGPGTRLTVL.